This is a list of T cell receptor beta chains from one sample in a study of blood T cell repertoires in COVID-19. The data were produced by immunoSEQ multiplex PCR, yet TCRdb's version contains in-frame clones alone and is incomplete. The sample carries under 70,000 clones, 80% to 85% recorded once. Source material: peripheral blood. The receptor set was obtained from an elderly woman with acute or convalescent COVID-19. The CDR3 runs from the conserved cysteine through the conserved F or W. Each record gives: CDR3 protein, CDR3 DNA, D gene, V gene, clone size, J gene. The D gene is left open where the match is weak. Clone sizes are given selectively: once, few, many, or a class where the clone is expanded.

CDR3: CATSSPGQSNYGYTF; DNA: TGTGCCACCAGCAGCCCGGGACAATCTAACTATGGCTACACCTTC; D: .; V: TRBV15; size: .; J: TRBJ1-2
CDR3: CSVTMTGGHRENYGYTF; DNA: TGCAGCGTTACGATGACCGGTGGGCACAGAGAGAACTATGGCTACACCTTC; D: .; V: TRBV29-1; size: .; J: TRBJ1-2
CDR3: CASSEGRVGGYTF; DNA: TGTGCCAGCAGTGAAGGCAGGGTAGGGGGCTACACCTTC; D: .; V: TRBV6-1; size: .; J: TRBJ1-2
CDR3: CASGKDRESETQYF; DNA: TGTGCCAGCGGCAAGGACAGGGAATCAGAGACCCAGTACTTC; D: TRBD1; V: TRBV7-2; size: .; J: TRBJ2-5
CDR3: CASSLNTGQRNNSPLHF; DNA: TGTGCCAGCAGCTTAAATACAGGGCAACGAAATAATTCACCCCTCCACTTT; D: .; V: TRBV7-8; size: .; J: TRBJ1-6
CDR3: CAISDLNRANQPQHF; DNA: TGTGCCATCAGTGACCTAAACAGGGCCAATCAGCCCCAGCATTTT; D: .; V: TRBV10-3; size: .; J: TRBJ1-5
CDR3: CASSYSGGPNYEQYF; DNA: TGTGCCAGCAGTTACTCGGGGGGGCCCAACTACGAGCAGTACTTC; D: .; V: TRBV6-5; size: .; J: TRBJ2-7
CDR3: CASSPRTGSETQYF; DNA: TGCGCCAGCAGCCCCAGGACAGGGTCAGAGACCCAGTACTTC; D: TRBD1; V: TRBV5-1; size: .; J: TRBJ2-5
CDR3: CASSLGQGAYGYTF; DNA: TGTGCCAGCAGCTTGGGCCAGGGGGCCTATGGCTACACCTTC; D: TRBD1; V: TRBV7-9; size: .; J: TRBJ1-2
CDR3: CASSLQGAQNYGYTF; DNA: TGTGCCAGCAGTTTACAGGGGGCACAGAACTATGGCTACACCTTC; D: TRBD1; V: TRBV27; size: .; J: TRBJ1-2
CDR3: CASSKGFSDTQYF; DNA: TGTGCCAGCAGTAAGGGGTTCTCAGATACGCAGTATTTT; D: .; V: TRBV6-5; size: .; J: TRBJ2-3
CDR3: CATSRGWTGAGHYGYTF; DNA: TGTGCCACCAGCAGGGGCTGGACAGGGGCCGGCCACTATGGCTACACCTTC; D: TRBD1; V: TRBV15; size: once; J: TRBJ1-2
CDR3: CAWSPQGAGGYTF; DNA: TGTGCCTGGAGTCCCCAGGGGGCGGGTGGCTACACCTTC; D: TRBD1; V: TRBV30; size: once; J: TRBJ1-2
CDR3: CASSQLGQSETQYF; DNA: TGTGCCAGCAGCCAATTGGGACAGTCGGAGACCCAGTACTTC; D: TRBD1; V: TRBV14; size: .; J: TRBJ2-5
CDR3: CASSPRGGGQPQHF; DNA: TGTGCCAGCAGTCCTCGAGGGGGTGGTCAGCCCCAGCATTTT; D: .; V: TRBV6-5; size: .; J: TRBJ1-5
CDR3: CASSQFILNTEAFF; DNA: TGTGCCAGCAGCCAATTCATCCTGAACACTGAAGCTTTCTTT; D: .; V: TRBV3-1/TRBV3-2; size: .; J: TRBJ1-1